This T cell receptor (beta chain) was sequenced for a study of vaccination and CD4 T cells after COVID-19. Overall study context: Overlapping spike peptides of SARS-CoV-2, HCoV-NL63, HCoV-OC43 and HCoV-229E were used, and cells were stimulated with them.

Cultured CD4+ T-cell DNA underwent Oncomine TCR Beta short-read sequencing. TCRdb used MiXCR to reprocess the PCR reads, holding one entry per CDR3 protein. The sample lists more than 15,000 distinct CDR3 sequences; around 55% were seen once. There are a few counts of this clonotype. Its antigen remains unknown. V shed 3 bases and J shed 7 bases, with 19 bases lying between them. This CDR3 spans 15 amino acids. The germline CDR1 and CDR2 sequences are ENHRY and SYGVKD. Described treatment: approximately 10-day PBMC culture with coronavirus spike peptide pools or control peptides (ViraFEST assay). Study observations and caveats: A median roughly 86% of convalescent patients' SARS-CoV-2-reactive clones emerged only after vaccination. Relatively small numbers of convalescent patients were studied, with no early post-infection timepoints included.

This TCR was sampled from a human donor with COVID-19. V usage is TRBV10-3 and J usage is TRBJ2-7; D is undetermined. The sequencing used cultured CD4+ T cells from blood, collected after SARS-CoV-2 vaccination. The CDR3 DNA reads as TGTGCCATCAGTGACCCTGGGGTAGCAGGTCGGGAGCAGTACTTC. It specifies CAISDPGVAGREQYF.